The T cell receptor beta chain described here comes from a study of cytomegalovirus exposure and HLA in healthy donors. The study, taken as a whole, reports: Reports indicated that the classifier achieved high specificity and sensitivity in diagnosing cytomegalovirus status. Most TCR sequences were uncommon, yet certain public TCRs appeared in many donors.

Concerning this clone itself: Its antigen remains unidentified.

60 Vbeta and 13 Jbeta primers were used in PCR. Method: immunoSEQ multiplex PCR; TCRdb's copy keeps in-frame clones and lacks some. The sample includes approximately 130,000 clones. CDR3 length: 19 residues. Unmatched junction bases numbered 6, after V lost 5 bases and J lost 1 base. CDR1 and CDR2 (germline): LNHDA, SQIVND (reference sequence). The TCR was taken from a woman in her sixties in good health and CMV-seronegative. The source material was PBMCs. This rearrangement joins TRBV19 to TRBJ2-6; 15 nucleotides match TRBD2. CDR3 region: CASSPQGTSGRSGANVLTF. The DNA for the CDR3 is TGTGCCAGTAGTCCACAGGGGACTAGCGGGAGGTCTGGGGCCAACGTCCTGACTTTC.